This TCR beta chain was recorded in a study of blood T cell repertoires in COVID-19. At the level of the study: Collection of acute and convalescent COVID-19 samples took place in the United States, Italy and Spain. Sources were T cells, B-cell-depleted T cells, or PBMCs; the material itself was cDNA or gDNA.

Authors' processing steps: From reference gene primer amplification, estimates of nucleated cell counts were derived. The assay was immunoSEQ multiplex PCR, and TCRdb's table has in-frame clones only and misses some. V and J calls and clone size are those listed in that table; D and trimming were worked out from the DNA. The table has 70,000 to 95,000 clones, roughly four fifths seen once. This receptor was taken from a human donor in a cohort sampled during active COVID-19. Sequencing used peripheral blood.

The CDR3 sequence: CASSLGGGRSGNTIYF. The CDR3 DNA reads as TGTGCCAGCAGCTTAGGGGGGGGCCGCTCTGGAAACACCATATATTTT. V gene TRBV7-2 combines with J gene TRBJ1-3, with D maybe TRBD1 (6 bases). Germline V gene sequence: CDR1 SGHTA, CDR2 FQGNSA. The V gene lost 1 base and the J gene lost 0 bases, with 10 bases spanning the gap. CDR3 length: 16 amino acids.